Given below is one TCR beta chain in context. The antigen remains unidentified. The entry originates in a study of molecular identifiers for immune sequencing clone quantification. On the study more broadly: Replicate experiments took RNA from 20,000 or 100,000 naive CD8 cells, divided it five ways and sequenced four. Study-wide results and caveats: In CMV-specific effectors, clones above 20 copies held over 98% of molecules; naive, under 1%.

The CDR3 is made up of 16 amino acids. CDR1 and CDR2 (germline): MNHEY, SVGAGI. V shed 6 bases and J 4 bases; nucleotides not matched to a gene: 8. One entry per CDR3 protein, called by TCRdb with MiXCR from the PCR reads. The sample gives under 800,000 distinct CDR3 sequences, 25% of which show up once; 0.75% to 0.8% is in the top ten. The CD8+CD4-CCR7+CD45RA+ phenotype defined the sorted naive CD8 T cells. V gene TRBV6-5 combines with J gene TRBJ2-2; 10 bases agree with TRBD2. This receptor was identified in a human donor in good health. Some libraries in this study had Jurkat cell RNA spiked in. Sequencing used naive CD8+ T cells from blood, with Jurkat cell RNA spiked in. Subset specified: FACS-sorted CD8+CD4-CCR7+CD45RA+ naive T cells. CDR3 region: CASSLGLAVFTGELFF. CDR3 sequence (DNA): TGTGCCAGCAGCCTCGGACTAGCGGTATTCACCGGGGAGCTGTTTTTT.